This is a list of T cell receptor beta chains from one sample in a study of OX40 agonist ivuxolimab in advanced cancers. Data came from immunoSEQ multiplex PCR; TCRdb stores just in-frame clones and leaves some out. The data show about 55,000 clones, approximately 86% seen once. The material sequenced was CD4+ or CD8+ T cells sorted from blood, taken in a trial of the OX40 agonist ivuxolimab. The source is an adult with an advanced solid tumor such as melanoma, head and neck, liver or kidney cancer. CDR3s include the opening cysteine and the closing phenylalanine or tryptophan. D genes are given only for firm matches. Clone sizes are given selectively: once, few, many, or a class where the clone is expanded.

>TRBV4-2|TRBJ1-1|-|-
TGTGCCAGCAGCGGGTTGGACACTGAAGCTTTCTTT
CASSGLDTEAFF
>TRBV4-3|TRBJ2-3|TRBD2|-
TGCGCCAGCAGCCAAGTTGATAGCGGGGCAGATACGCAGTATTTT
CASSQVDSGADTQYF
>TRBV9|TRBJ2-5|-|-
TGTGCCAGCAGCGTGACTCCGGGCCTAGGGCGGGAGACCCAGTACTTC
CASSVTPGLGRETQYF
>TRBV9|TRBJ1-2|-|-
TGTGCCAGCAGCACCCCTGGGGGCTACACCTTC
CASSTPGGYTF
>TRBV7-9|TRBJ2-7|-|-
TGTGCCAGCAGCCCTGGGTACGAGCAGTACTTC
CASSPGYEQYF
>TRBV13|TRBJ1-1|-|-
TGTGCCAGCAGCTTAGAAAGGGGGGGGAGCACTGAAGCTTTCTTT
CASSLERGGSTEAFF
>TRBV10-3|TRBJ1-6|-|-
TGTGCCATCAGTGAGGAGGGTTATAATTCACCCCTCCACTTT
CAISEEGYNSPLHF
>TRBV9|TRBJ2-2|-|few
TGTGCCAGCGGGCACACCGGGGAGCTGTTTTTT
CASGHTGELFF
>TRBV19|TRBJ1-6|-|-
TGTGCCAGTAGCTCACAGCACTCCTATAATTCACCCCTCCACTTT
CASSSQHSYNSPLHF
>TRBV19|TRBJ2-7|-|-
TGTGCCAGTAGTATGGCCCTATTCTCCTACGAGCAGTACTTC
CASSMALFSYEQYF
>TRBV5-6|TRBJ2-7|-|-
TGTGCCAGCAGCTTCGGAACCTCCTACGAGCAGTACTTC
CASSFGTSYEQYF
>TRBV28|TRBJ2-1|-|-
TGTGCCAGCATCCAATCTGAGAGGGCCTACAATGAGCAGTTCTTC
CASIQSERAYNEQFF
>TRBV5-6|TRBJ2-7|-|-
TGTGCCAGCAGCTTGATGAGATACGAGCAGTACTTC
CASSLMRYEQYF
>TRBV10-3|TRBJ1-2|-|-
TGTGCCATCAGTGAGTCCTTGGTCATGGTGGTTTCCTATGGCTACACCTTC
CAISESLVMVVSYGYTF
>TRBV6-5|TRBJ2-5|-|once
TGTGCCAGCAGTCGTTCATGGGGGCCGGAGACCCAGTACTTC
CASSRSWGPETQYF
>TRBV4-1|TRBJ1-4|-|-
TGCGCCAGCAGCCAAGTGGGTGTTAATAATGAAAAACTGTTTTTT
CASSQVGVNNEKLFF
>TRBV5-6|TRBJ2-7|-|-
TGTGCCAGCAGCTTGGAGACAGGACAAAGTGAGCAGTACTTC
CASSLETGQSEQYF
>TRBV28|TRBJ2-7|TRBD1|-
TGTGCCAGCAGTTTTAGGGGACAGGGGGCGCGGGAGCAGTACTTC
CASSFRGQGAREQYF
>TRBV7-8|TRBJ1-2|-|-
TGTGCCAGCAGCTTAGGTTCGGCCCCCTATGGCTACACCTTC
CASSLGSAPYGYTF
>TRBV4-2|TRBJ2-7|TRBD1|few
TGTGCCAGCAGCCAAGTACAGGGGGAGCAGTACTTC
CASSQVQGEQYF
>TRBV9|TRBJ2-2|-|-
TGTGCCAGCAGCGGAGGGAACACCGGGGAGCTGTTTTTT
CASSGGNTGELFF
>TRBV7-3|TRBJ1-2|-|-
TGTGCCAGCAGCTCGGATAACTATGGCTACACCTTC
CASSSDNYGYTF
>TRBV9|TRBJ1-1|-|-
TGTGCCAGCAGCGCCGGACATACAGGGCCTGAAGCTTTCTTT
CASSAGHTGPEAFF
>TRBV7-9|TRBJ2-7|-|-
TGTGCCAGCAGCTTAGGGGACTCCCATCACTACGAGCAGTACTTC
CASSLGDSHHYEQYF
>TRBV7-9|TRBJ1-2|-|-
TGTGCCAGCAGCCGGAGGGAACACTATGGCTACACCTTC
CASSRREHYGYTF
>TRBV18|TRBJ1-2|TRBD1|-
TGTGCCAGCTCACCTCGTGACAGGGGGCTGAAGGGTAACTATGGCTACACCTTC
CASSPRDRGLKGNYGYTF
>TRBV5-1|TRBJ1-5|TRBD1|-
TGCGCCAGCAGCTTAACAGGGGCGGGGAATCAGCCCCAGCATTTT
CASSLTGAGNQPQHF
>TRBV19|TRBJ2-7|TRBD1|-
TGTGCCAGTAGTTACGGACAGGGCTACGAGCAGTACTTC
CASSYGQGYEQYF
>TRBV5-6|TRBJ1-2|-|-
TGTGCCAGCAGCTTGATACTCAGGGACTACACCTTC
CASSLILRDYTF
>TRBV19|TRBJ2-5|-|-
TGTGCCAGTAGTATGGGAGAGACCCAGTACTTC
CASSMGETQYF
>TRBV2|TRBJ2-7|-|-
TGTGCCAGCAGTGGACAAGGATACTCCTACGAGCAGTACTTC
CASSGQGYSYEQYF
>TRBV11-2|TRBJ2-3|-|-
TGTGCCAGCTCGGAGGGGGGGCGGGGCACAGATACGCAGTATTTT
CASSEGGRGTDTQYF
>TRBV27|TRBJ2-7|-|-
TGTGCCAGCAGTCTACGGGGGGACAGAGGAATCTACGAGCAGTACTTC
CASSLRGDRGIYEQYF
>TRBV7-3|TRBJ1-1|-|few
TGTGCCAGCAGCCCAGGTCCTCTTGGGAACACTGAAGCTTTCTTT
CASSPGPLGNTEAFF
>TRBV27|TRBJ2-1|TRBD1|-
TGTGCCAGTACCGGGACAGGGTACGATGAGCAGTTCTTC
CASTGTGYDEQFF
>TRBV10-2|TRBJ1-5|-|-
TGCGCCAGCAGTAAGATGACAGATCCCTTACAGCCCCAGCATTTT
CASSKMTDPLQPQHF
>TRBV27|TRBJ2-2|-|-
TGTGCCAGCTCCTGGTACGCGAACACCGGGGAGCTGTTTTTT
CASSWYANTGELFF
>TRBV5-5|TRBJ1-5|-|-
TGTGCCAGCAGCTCCTTGGGAAATAGCAATCAGCCCCAGCATTTT
CASSSLGNSNQPQHF
>TRBV19|TRBJ2-5|-|-
TGTGCCAGTAGTATTTACGTCCAAGAGACCCAGTACTTC
CASSIYVQETQYF
>TRBV9|TRBJ1-1|-|-
TGTGCCAGCAGCGTAGTTACCGTTGGTGAGGCTTTCTTT
CASSVVTVGEAFF
>TRBV4-1|TRBJ2-5|-|once
TGCGCCAGCAGCCAAGATGAGGGGGGGGATGGAGAGACCCAGTACTTC
CASSQDEGGDGETQYF
>TRBV4-3|TRBJ1-6|-|-
TGCGCCAGCAGCCAAGATCGACAGGAGTTTACTCCCCTCCACTTT
CASSQDRQEFTPLHF
>TRBV5-1|TRBJ2-1|-|-
TGCGCCAGCAGCCCGGTGGGGGGCCAAAGCTCCTACAATGAGCAGTTCTTC
CASSPVGGQSSYNEQFF
>TRBV7-2|TRBJ1-2|TRBD1|-
TGTGCCAGCAGCTTTGACAGGGTGATTGCTAACTATGGCTACACCTTC
CASSFDRVIANYGYTF
>TRBV27|TRBJ1-2|-|-
TGTGCCAGCAGTCTAGGGGGGGGCTATGGCTACACCTTC
CASSLGGGYGYTF
>TRBV9|TRBJ1-3|TRBD1|-
TGTGCCAGCAGCGCCGGGACAGGGCCTGGAAACACCATATATTTT
CASSAGTGPGNTIYF
>TRBV6-5|TRBJ2-7|-|-
TGTGCCAGCAGCGAGGGTGGGGAGCAGTACTTC
CASSEGGEQYF
>TRBV7-9|TRBJ2-1|-|-
TGTGCCAGCACCGGACAGAGCTCCTACAATGAGCAGTTCTTC
CASTGQSSYNEQFF
>TRBV11-2|TRBJ1-2|-|-
TGTGCCAGCAGCTTAGTACCTGGCTACACCTTC
CASSLVPGYTF
>TRBV7-6|TRBJ2-3|TRBD1|once
TGTGCCAGCAGCCAGCCGGGACAGAGCACAGATACGCAGTATTTT
CASSQPGQSTDTQYF